This TCR beta chain was retrieved from a study of blood T cell repertoires in COVID-19 (dated by TCRdb to about 2020). In terms of the full investigation: The collaborator samples originated in the United States, Italy and Spain and spanned the acute and convalescent phases of COVID-19. The prospective study material was composed of cDNA or gDNA derived from T cells, B-cell-depleted T cells, or PBMCs. The dataset comprised deeply sampled blood TCRbeta repertoires from subjects exposed to, actively infected with, or recovered from COVID-19. The repertoires were released in a freely available public database meant as a resource for research on the immune response to SARS-CoV-2. Samples were obtained from the ongoing ImmuneRACE study (first 160 participants) and from about 1,300 subjects provided by 6 global collaborators. The sample metadata nearly always contained a de-identified subject ID, COVID-19 status, age in years and sex. Where available, HLA class I and class II types were obtained from metadata supplied by the sample provider rather than from assay-based typing. Findings and caveats that apply to the study as a whole: The amount of clinical and demographic metadata varied by source and participant and was provided uncurated.

Each collaborating institution followed its own protocols to collect whole blood in K2EDTA tubes. For TCRbeta analysis, collaborators shipped samples as frozen whole blood, isolated PBMCs, or DNA extracted from either of those sample types. The V end gives up 7 bases and the J end 7 bases, leaving 7 bases in the junction not matched to a gene. The germline V gene gives CDR1 as MNHEY and CDR2 as SVGAGI. The CDR3 measures 14 amino acids from cysteine to phenylalanine. Just the 42-base CDR3 DNA is kept, in frame starting at base 1. TCRbeta CDR3 regions were amplified from genomic DNA using the immunoSEQ Assay, a bias-controlled multiplex PCR. The source study handled its data this way. The number of nucleated cells in each sample was estimated from the amplification of reference gene primers within the assay. Sequence reads were collapsed and filtered to measure the absolute abundance of every unique TCRbeta CDR3 rearrangement. Productive Simpson clonality was computed per sample as the square root of Simpson's diversity index over productive rearrangements. TCRdb took over this immuneACCESS table, retaining in-frame rearrangements with V and J assigned. Such tables are incomplete; in checked studies, under half of the missing clones stem from an unresolved V gene, and the remainder is unexplained. D and trimming were read from the DNA, whereas the V and J calls and clone size are those reported in that table. The sample includes around 130,000 clones, with approximately 83% observed a single time. The ten largest clones take up over 7% of the sample.

This clone was observed a few times. It lacks a known antigen. Per-base quality was not reported, and no clone a single base away is much larger than it. Input material: peripheral blood. The rearrangement combines TRBV6-5 with TRBJ1-6; 7 bases in between match TRBD1. This receptor was obtained from a human donor in a cohort sampled during active COVID-19. The CDR3 loop reads CASTHGTENSPLHF. The DNA sequence is given as TGTGCCAGCACCCACGGGACAGAAAATTCACCCCTCCACTTT.